The rows below give T cell receptor beta chains drawn from one sample of a study of blood T cells in healthy people across ages. One entry per CDR3 protein, called by TCRdb with MiXCR from the 5' RACE reads. This table has about 540,000 distinct CDR3 sequences, around 24% appearing once. These data were also reused for a study on T cells of mothers and their children.

The sample comprised blood. The receptors here all came from a boy between 5 and 17 years old in good health. Each CDR3 is given with its conserved first and last residue. The D gene is left open where the match is weak. The listing skips clone size in some rows; elsewhere it reads once, few, many or a size class.

>NA|TRBV27|TRBJ2-7|TRBD1
TGTGCCAGCAGAAGACAGGGCCCCTACGAGCAGTACTTC
CASRRQGPYEQYF
>NA|TRBV6-2/TRBV6-3|TRBJ2-7|TRBD1
TGTGCCGCTCCACAGGGGAGCTACGAGCAGTACTTC
CAAPQGSYEQYF
>NA|TRBV7-2|TRBJ2-2|TRBD2
TGTGCCAGCAGCTTCCTAGCGGGGGGGACCGGGGAGCTGTTTTTT
CASSFLAGGTGELFF
>NA|TRBV20-1|TRBJ2-5|NA
TGCAGTGCTAGAGGGCTCCAAGAGACCCAGTACTTC
CSARGLQETQYF
>few|TRBV7-2|TRBJ1-1|NA
TGTGCCAGCAGCTTAGCGAGGGAAAGGCGCACTGAAGCTTTCTTT
CASSLARERRTEAFF
>few|TRBV18|TRBJ1-1|NA
TGTGCCAGCGCAACCACGAGGGACACTGAAGCTTTCTTT
CASATTRDTEAFF
>NA|TRBV7-8|TRBJ1-3|NA
TGTGCCAGCAGTTCGACTTATGGAAGCACCATATATTTT
CASSSTYGSTIYF
>few|TRBV7-2|TRBJ2-7|TRBD2
TGTGCCAGCAGCTTAGGTCCTAGCGGGGGAGTCTACGAGCAGTACTTC
CASSLGPSGGVYEQYF
>few|TRBV7-8|TRBJ2-3|TRBD2
TGTGCCAGCAGCCTAACGACTAGCGGGGGCTCCAAGGGGGATACGCAGTATTTT
CASSLTTSGGSKGDTQYF
>NA|TRBV2|TRBJ2-2|NA
TGTGCCAGCAGTGAAGCGCTTGCGACCTCAGACACCGGGGAGCTGTTTTTT
CASSEALATSDTGELFF
>NA|TRBV28|TRBJ2-2|TRBD1
TGTGCCAGCAGTGGCGCCGGGACAGGGAACGGGGAGCTGTTTTTT
CASSGAGTGNGELFF
>NA|TRBV20-1|TRBJ2-3|TRBD2
TGCAGTGCGCAGACGGGGGGGACAGATACGCAGTATTTT
CSAQTGGTDTQYF
>NA|TRBV20-1|TRBJ2-3|NA
TGCAGTGAACGGGACACCTACACAGATACGCAGTATTTT
CSERDTYTDTQYF
>NA|TRBV29-1|TRBJ2-1|NA
TGCAGCGCCGGGGGGCGGGATTCGAATGAGCAGTTCTTC
CSAGGRDSNEQFF
>few|TRBV11-2|TRBJ2-7|NA
TGTGCCAGCAGCTTCACCTCGTTCTTATCCTCCTACGAGCAGTACTTC
CASSFTSFLSSYEQYF
>NA|TRBV3-1|TRBJ1-1|NA
TGTGCCAGCAGCCACCCGACGACAGGGAACACTGAAGCTTTCTTT
CASSHPTTGNTEAFF
>few|TRBV4-1|TRBJ1-2|TRBD1
TGCGCCAGCAGCCAACCTACTTCGGACAGGCACTATGGCTACACCTTC
CASSQPTSDRHYGYTF
>NA|TRBV7-2|TRBJ2-4|TRBD2
TGTGCCAGCAGCCCCGGGGGAGGGAACATTCAGTACTTC
CASSPGGGNIQYF
>NA|TRBV27|TRBJ2-5|NA
TGTGCCAGCAGTCCCCTAAAAGGGATGGAGACCCAGTACTTC
CASSPLKGMETQYF
>few|TRBV20-1|TRBJ2-3|TRBD2
TGCAGTGCTAGCGGGGGGGAAAAAGATACGCAGTATTTT
CSASGGEKDTQYF
>NA|TRBV10-2|TRBJ2-1|TRBD2
TGCGCCAGCGGATACTTTTACGGAGGACGGGAGGGCCACGATGAGCAGTTCTTC
CASGYFYGGREGHDEQFF
>once|TRBV18|TRBJ1-4|NA
TGTGCCAGCTCACCCAAGACAGCCTCTAATGAAAAACTGTTTTTT
CASSPKTASNEKLFF
>few|TRBV24-1|TRBJ1-2|NA
TGTGCCACCAGTGATTCGACAGGAGTCAACTATGGCTACACCTTC
CATSDSTGVNYGYTF
>many|TRBV20-1|TRBJ2-5|TRBD1
TGCAGTGCCACAGGGGGCGCCTGGGAGACCCAGTACTTC
CSATGGAWETQYF
>NA|TRBV25-1|TRBJ2-5|NA
TGTGCCAGCAGTGACGTAATAACAGGGCAAGAGACCCAGTACTTC
CASSDVITGQETQYF
>few|TRBV28|TRBJ1-5|NA
TGTGCCAGCAGTTTTACCCGGGGCCGGGATCAGCCCCAGCATTTT
CASSFTRGRDQPQHF
>NA|TRBV2|TRBJ1-2|TRBD1
TGTGCCAGCAGTGAGGACAGGGGGGAAGGAGGCTACACCTTC
CASSEDRGEGGYTF
>few|TRBV28|TRBJ2-7|NA
TGTGCCAGCAGTTTATTCCCCTCGGGGGAGCAGTACTTC
CASSLFPSGEQYF
>NA|TRBV6-5|TRBJ2-7|TRBD2
TGTGCCAGCAGTTACTCGATGAGGGCTAGCGGGTCCTACGAGCAGTACTTC
CASSYSMRASGSYEQYF
>NA|TRBV6-1|TRBJ1-2|TRBD1
TGTGCCAGCAGTCCAGGGGGCAGTCCTCATGGCTACACCTTC
CASSPGGSPHGYTF
>NA|TRBV7-2|TRBJ2-1|NA
TGTGCCAGCAGCCCAGTATTAGGCGAGCAGTTCTTC
CASSPVLGEQFF
>few|TRBV18|TRBJ1-6|NA
TGTGCCAGCTCGCCCCCGGGACGGCCCAATTCACCCCTCCACTTT
CASSPPGRPNSPLHF
>few|TRBV5-5|TRBJ2-1|NA
TGTGCCAGCAGCTTGGACAAGGGAGTGAACTACAATGAGCAGTTCTTC
CASSLDKGVNYNEQFF
>few|TRBV2|TRBJ2-6|NA
TGTGCCAGCAAAGGCGGACTTTACTCTGGGGCCAACGTCCTGATTTTC
CASKGGLYSGANVLIF
>NA|TRBV4-3|TRBJ2-1|NA
TGCGCCAGCAGCCAAGAAGGCTACAGCGCCGGGGATGAGCAGTTCTTC
CASSQEGYSAGDEQFF
>NA|TRBV5-1|TRBJ2-3|NA
TGCGCCAGCAGCAGAGGAGGTCAATTTACAGATACGCAGTATTTT
CASSRGGQFTDTQYF
>NA|TRBV29-1|TRBJ2-7|TRBD1
TGCAGCGCCAGGGGGCGTACCTACGAGCAGTACTTC
CSARGRTYEQYF
>few|TRBV20-1|TRBJ2-1|NA
TGCAGTGCTAGAGTAGCGGAGAGGAATTACAATGAGCAGTTCTTC
CSARVAERNYNEQFF
>NA|TRBV27|TRBJ1-2|NA
TGTGCCAGCAGCCCCCAACCGGGGCAGATCTATGGCTACACCTTC
CASSPQPGQIYGYTF
>NA|TRBV6-2/TRBV6-3|TRBJ2-2|NA
TGTGCCAGCAGTTACTCCTTGGGGTCCGGGGAGCTGTTTTTT
CASSYSLGSGELFF
>NA|TRBV6-1|TRBJ2-1|TRBD2
TGTGCCAGCAGTCCGGCCCTGACTAGCGGGGGGTGTGATGAGCAGTTCTTC
CASSPALTSGGCDEQFF
>NA|TRBV6-1|TRBJ2-1|TRBD2
TGTGCCAGCAATCCTAGCGGGAGTTGGGATGAGCAGTTCTTC
CASNPSGSWDEQFF
>NA|TRBV7-2|TRBJ2-3|NA
TGTGCCAGCACCCAACTCGGCACCAGGGCAGATACGCAGTATTTT
CASTQLGTRADTQYF
>few|TRBV5-1|TRBJ2-4|TRBD1
TGCGCCAGCAGCCAGGGACAGCTAAACATTCAGTACTTC
CASSQGQLNIQYF
>NA|TRBV7-9|TRBJ1-4|NA
TGTGCCAGCAGCTTAGGGGTTGGAGGACCGGGTGAAAAACTGTTTTTT
CASSLGVGGPGEKLFF
>few|TRBV4-1|TRBJ2-5|NA
TGCGCCAGCAGCCAAGATAAAGACCGGCAAGAGACCCAGTACTTC
CASSQDKDRQETQYF
>NA|TRBV7-9|TRBJ1-1|NA
TGTGCCAGCAGCTTCGGCGGGGCTGAAGCTTTCTTT
CASSFGGAEAFF
>NA|TRBV6-5|TRBJ2-7|TRBD2
TGTGCCAGCAGTTACTCGAGTAAACCGGGGGGGCGCGGCGAGCAGTACTTC
CASSYSSKPGGRGEQYF
>NA|TRBV6-1|TRBJ1-6|TRBD1
TGTGCCAGCACCCCAGGGCAGGGGGCGTTACAATCCAATTCACCCCTCCACTTT
CASTPGQGALQSNSPLHF
>NA|TRBV29-1|TRBJ2-7|TRBD1
TGCAGCGTTGTGGCAGGGGGCGAGTACGAGCAGTACTTC
CSVVAGGEYEQYF
>NA|TRBV7-9|TRBJ1-1|NA
TGTGCCAGCAGCCCCCCTTTCATAAATACTGAAGCTTTCTTT
CASSPPFINTEAFF
>NA|TRBV30|TRBJ2-7|NA
TGTGCCTGGAGTGGGGAGGGGGGCTACGAGCAGTACTTC
CAWSGEGGYEQYF
>NA|TRBV28|TRBJ1-3|NA
TGTGCCAGCAGGCCGACAGGTGCTGGAAACACCATATATTTT
CASRPTGAGNTIYF
>many|TRBV4-2|TRBJ2-1|NA
TGTGCCAGCAGCCAAGATGTCGGGTCCTACAATGAGCAGTTCTTC
CASSQDVGSYNEQFF